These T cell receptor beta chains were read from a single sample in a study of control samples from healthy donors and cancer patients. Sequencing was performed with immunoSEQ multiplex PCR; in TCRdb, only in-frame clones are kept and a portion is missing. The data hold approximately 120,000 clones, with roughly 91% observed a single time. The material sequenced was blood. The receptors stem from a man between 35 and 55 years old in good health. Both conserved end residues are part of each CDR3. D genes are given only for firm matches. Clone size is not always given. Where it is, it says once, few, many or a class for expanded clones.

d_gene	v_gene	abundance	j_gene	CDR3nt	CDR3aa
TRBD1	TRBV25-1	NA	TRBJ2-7	TGTGCCAGCAGTGATCCCCAGGGGGCTGACGAGCAGTACTTC	CASSDPQGADEQYF
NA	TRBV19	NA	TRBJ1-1	TGTGCCAGTAGTATTAGCAGGGGGAACACTGAAGCTTTCTTT	CASSISRGNTEAFF
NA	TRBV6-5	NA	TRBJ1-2	TGTGCCACCTCTAGCTATGGCTACACCTTC	CATSSYGYTF
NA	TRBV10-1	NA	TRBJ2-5	TGCGCCAGCAGTGAGTCGAGGGGCGGCGGGCAAGAGACCCAGTACTTC	CASSESRGGGQETQYF
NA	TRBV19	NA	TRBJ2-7	TGTGCCAGTAGATCGGGCGGCACCTACGAGCAGTACTTC	CASRSGGTYEQYF
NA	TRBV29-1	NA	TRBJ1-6	TGCAGCGTTAGGGACGGACTAAATAATTCACCCCTCCACTTT	CSVRDGLNNSPLHF
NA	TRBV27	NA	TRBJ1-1	TGTGCCAGCAGTCGGGGACGGATGAACACTGAAGCTTTCTTT	CASSRGRMNTEAFF
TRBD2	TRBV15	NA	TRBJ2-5	TGTGCCACCAGCTCCCGGACTAGCGGGGAGACCCAGTACTTC	CATSSRTSGETQYF
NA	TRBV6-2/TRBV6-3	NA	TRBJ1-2	TGTGCCAGCACCCCAACAGGTTACCATGGCTACACCTTC	CASTPTGYHGYTF
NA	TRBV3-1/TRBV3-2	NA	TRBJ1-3	TGTGCCAGCAGCCCCCGGGGGGGCTCTGGAAACACCATATATTTT	CASSPRGGSGNTIYF
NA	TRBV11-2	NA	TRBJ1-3	TGTGCCAGCAGCTCCTTCGGGGGATTTGGAAACACCATATATTTT	CASSSFGGFGNTIYF
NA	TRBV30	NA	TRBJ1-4	TGTGCCTGGAGTGGCGGTACTAATGAAAAACTGTTTTTT	CAWSGGTNEKLFF
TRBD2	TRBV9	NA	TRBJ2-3	TGTGCCAGCAGCGTAGGTCCTAGCGGGGGGGCCAGGACAGATACGCAGTATTTT	CASSVGPSGGARTDTQYF
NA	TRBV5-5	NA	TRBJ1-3	TGTGCCAGCAGCTTGTCAGGGAGCTCTGGAAACACCATATATTTT	CASSLSGSSGNTIYF
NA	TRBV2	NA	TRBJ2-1	TGTGCCAGCAGTGAGGCAGGGGGGGACAATGAGCAGTTCTTC	CASSEAGGDNEQFF
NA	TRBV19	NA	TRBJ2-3	TGTGCCAGTAGTCCCGAGGACAGCGGTACAGATACGCAGTATTTT	CASSPEDSGTDTQYF
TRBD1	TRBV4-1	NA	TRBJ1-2	TGCGCCAGCAGCCAAGCCGGACAGGGCTATGGCTACACCTTC	CASSQAGQGYGYTF
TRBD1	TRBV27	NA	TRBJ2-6	TGTGCCAGCGCGTTGGACTACAGGGGGCCTGAGGCCAACGTCCTGACTTTC	CASALDYRGPEANVLTF
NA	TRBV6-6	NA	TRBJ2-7	TGTGCCAGCCTAACGGGGGGCAGATACGGAGAGCAGTACTTC	CASLTGGRYGEQYF
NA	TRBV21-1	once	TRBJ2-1	TGTGCCAGCAGCAAAGGGCTAGCGGGACAGGGTACCTACCGGGGTGAGCAGTTCTTC	CASSKGLAGQGTYRGEQFF
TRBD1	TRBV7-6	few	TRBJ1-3	TGTGCCAGCAGCCAAAGCGGGACAGCCTCTGGAAACACCATATATTTT	CASSQSGTASGNTIYF
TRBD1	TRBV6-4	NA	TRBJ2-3	TGTGCCAGCAGCAAGTGGACAGGGAGTTTCACAGATACGCAGTATTTT	CASSKWTGSFTDTQYF
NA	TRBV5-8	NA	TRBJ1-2	TGTGCCAGCAGGGAGGGGACGGTGGGACACTATGGCTACACCTTC	CASREGTVGHYGYTF
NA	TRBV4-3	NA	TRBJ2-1	TGCGCCAGCAGCCAAGACTTTAGCGAGGGACCCTCCTACAATGAGCAGTTCTTC	CASSQDFSEGPSYNEQFF
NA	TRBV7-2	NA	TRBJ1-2	TGTGCCAGCAGCTTGGCAGGGAACTATGGCTACACCTTC	CASSLAGNYGYTF
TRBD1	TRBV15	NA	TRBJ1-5	TGTGCCACCAGCAGAGGTCGACAGGGGAATCAGCCCCAGCATTTT	CATSRGRQGNQPQHF
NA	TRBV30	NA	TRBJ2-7	TGTGCCTGGAGTTCAATCTCGGGATCCTACGAGCAGTACTTC	CAWSSISGSYEQYF
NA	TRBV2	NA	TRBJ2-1	TGTGCCAGCAGTGTCCTTGGGGGTAGTGGGAATGAGCAGTTCTTC	CASSVLGGSGNEQFF
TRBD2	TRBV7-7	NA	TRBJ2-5	TGTGCCAGCAGCTTAGTTCCAGCGGGGGCAGCAGGGACCCAGTACTTC	CASSLVPAGAAGTQYF
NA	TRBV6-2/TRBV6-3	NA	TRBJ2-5	TGTGCCAGCAGTTACCTAGAGACCCAGTACTTC	CASSYLETQYF
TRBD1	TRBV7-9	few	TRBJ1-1	TGTGCCAGCAGCTTAGATTGGACAGGGAGATCTTTCTTT	CASSLDWTGRSFF
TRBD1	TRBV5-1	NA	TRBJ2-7	TGCGCCAGCAGCCTCCCGACAGGGGGCGTCTACGAGCAGTACTTC	CASSLPTGGVYEQYF
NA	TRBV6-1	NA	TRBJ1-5	TGTGCCAGCAGTGAATCCGAGGGCGGGGGGCAGCCCCAGCATTTT	CASSESEGGGQPQHF
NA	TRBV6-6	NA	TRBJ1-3	TGTGCCAGCACCCTCGCGAGGGGCTCTGGAAACACCATATATTTT	CASTLARGSGNTIYF
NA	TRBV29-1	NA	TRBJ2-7	TGCAGCGTTGAAGACGGCTACCTCTACGAGCAGTACTTC	CSVEDGYLYEQYF
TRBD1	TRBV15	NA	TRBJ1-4	TGTGCCACCAGCAGAGAACAGGGGGCGGGAGAAAAACTGTTTTTT	CATSREQGAGEKLFF
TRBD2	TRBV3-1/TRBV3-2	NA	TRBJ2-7	TGTGCCAGCAGCCAAGAAGGGAAGCGGGGGGGGAGCTCCTACGAGCAGTACTTC	CASSQEGKRGGSSYEQYF
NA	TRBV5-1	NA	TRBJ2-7	TGCGCCAGCAGCTTGGGCCAGGGAATCTACGAGCAGTACTTC	CASSLGQGIYEQYF
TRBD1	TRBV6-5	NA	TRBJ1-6	TGTGCCAGCATCAGAGACAGGGGGAATTCACCCCTCCACTTT	CASIRDRGNSPLHF
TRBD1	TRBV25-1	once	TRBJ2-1	TGTGCCAGCAGTGACACTTCTGACAGGGGAAATGAGCAGTTCTTC	CASSDTSDRGNEQFF
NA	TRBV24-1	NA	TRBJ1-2	TGTGCCACCAGTGACTTTCTTTATAACTATGGCTACACCTTC	CATSDFLYNYGYTF
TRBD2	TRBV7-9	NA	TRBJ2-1	TGTGCCAGCAGCTTAATGACTAGCGGGGGCAATGAGCAGTTCTTC	CASSLMTSGGNEQFF
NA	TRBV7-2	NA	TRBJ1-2	TGTGCCAGCAGCTTAGGGGTGAACTATGGCTACACCTTC	CASSLGVNYGYTF
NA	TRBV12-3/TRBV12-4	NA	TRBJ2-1	TGTGCCAGCAGACAGGCGGCCAATGAGCAGTTCTTC	CASRQAANEQFF
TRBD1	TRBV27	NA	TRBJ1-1	TGTGCCAGCAGTTCAAAAGGGACAGGGACTGAAGCTTTCTTT	CASSSKGTGTEAFF
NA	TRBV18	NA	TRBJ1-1	TGTGCCAGCTCACCCCTCTTAACCGGAAAATGGGACACTGAAGCTTTCTTT	CASSPLLTGKWDTEAFF
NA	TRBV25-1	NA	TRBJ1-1	TGTGCCAGCAAAACAGACGGCGTCCAGAACACTGAAGCTTTCTTT	CASKTDGVQNTEAFF
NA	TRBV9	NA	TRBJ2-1	TGTGCCAGCAGCGGAAAGGAAACAGGGAGGGACTACAATGAGCAGTTCTTC	CASSGKETGRDYNEQFF
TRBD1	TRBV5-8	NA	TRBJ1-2	TGTGCCAGCAGGGAGGGACAGTTCTATGGCTACACCTTC	CASREGQFYGYTF
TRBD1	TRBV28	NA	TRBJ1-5	TGTGCCAGCAGTTTGGACAGGGGTCAGCCCCAGCATTTT	CASSLDRGQPQHF
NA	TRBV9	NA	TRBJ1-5	TGTGCCAGCAGCGTAGATGGGCGGGAGTACCAGCCCCAGCATTTT	CASSVDGREYQPQHF
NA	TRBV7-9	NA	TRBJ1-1	TGTGCCAGCAGCTCCGGGGGTGAAGCTTTCTTT	CASSSGGEAFF
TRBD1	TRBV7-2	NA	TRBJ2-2	TGTGCCAGCAGCTACTCCGGGACAGGGGGCGCCGGGGAGCTGTTTTTT	CASSYSGTGGAGELFF